This T cell receptor (beta chain) was obtained from a study of CD8 T cells in Susac syndrome. cDNA came from approximately 0.5 to 1 ug RNA primed by random hexamers. Using its own MiXCR run on the immunoSEQ multiplex PCR reads, TCRdb lists one record per CDR3 protein. The table includes approximately 180,000 distinct CDR3 sequences, 95% detected once. Deletions cut 5 bases from V and 4 bases from J, with 11 bases between. Per germline, CDR1 GTSNPN and CDR2 SVGIG (reference sequence). The CDR3 contains 12 residues. The TCR originated in a human donor with multiple sclerosis. This sequence joins TRBV30 and TRBJ1-2, with a possible D match to TRBD1 (5 bases). Input material: CD4+ T cells from PBMCs. CDR3 bases: TGTGCCTGGTCAACAGGATTCTATGGCTACACCTTC. It specifies CAWSTGFYGYTF.